Below are 25 T cell receptor beta chains sequenced from a single sample in a study of regulatory T cells in long-lasting Graves disease. Time point defined: newly diagnosed GD, antithyroid drugs for less than 3 months. Generation of the TCR library employed RNA extracted from PBMCs. Researchers made TCR beta libraries by using iRepertoire HTBI primers and running Arm-PCR on CDR3 regions. TCRdb called the multiplex PCR reads again in MiXCR, with one record for every CDR3 protein. This sample has more than 400,000 distinct CDR3 sequences, with roughly 17% found just once. A further study also used this sample, focusing on T cells in Graves' hyperthyroidism and ophthalmopathy.

Sequences were derived from peripheral blood mononuclear cells (PBMCs), sampled at new diagnosis, from a patient treated with antithyroid drugs. These receptors all come from a man in his forties or fifties with Graves disease.

The CDR3: CASSAWRQIQETQYF. As DNA, the CDR3 is TGTGCCAGCAGTGCATGGAGACAGATACAAGAGACCCAGTACTTC. The V gene is TRBV6-1, the J gene TRBJ2-5; a weak D match, TRBD1 (5 bases). This CDR3 contains 15 residues. CDR1 and CDR2 (germline): MNHNS, SASEGT. The germline V and J ends were trimmed by 4 bases and 2 bases, with 14 bases remaining between them.

The rearrangement uses TRBV5-1 and TRBJ1-1; 8 nucleotides line up with TRBD1. CDR1 is SGHRS and CDR2 is YFSETQ in the germline V gene. The V gene end was trimmed by 0 bases and the J gene end by 0 bases; junction bases not matched to a gene: 4. The CDR3 is 16 amino acids. The CDR3 coding sequence is TGCGCCAGCAGCTTGGACGGACAGGGCATGAACACTGAAGCTTTCTTT. Translating it yields CASSLDGQGMNTEAFF.

This chain uses TRBV19 with TRBJ1-4; D uncertain. The CDR3 extends over 15 amino acids. Germline V gene data show CDR1 as LNHDA and CDR2 as SQIVND (reference sequence). The V end was cut by 3 bases, the J end by 4 bases, with 12 bases between. The CDR3: CASSIGGVLNEKLFF. The CDR3 nucleotides are TGTGCCAGTAGTATTGGCGGCGTCCTTAATGAAAAACTGTTTTTT.

This clonotype appeared many times. The V and J genes are TRBV12-3 or TRBV12-4 and TRBJ2-3; D unclear. The V end was cut by 2 bases, the J end by 5 bases, with 11 bases between. This CDR3 contains 14 residues. The CDR3 protein is CASSLSALGDTQYF. The CDR3 DNA follows: TGTGCCAGCAGTTTAAGTGCCCTCGGAGATACGCAGTATTTT.

This clonotype was counted ten times or more. V is TRBV24-1 and J is TRBJ2-3, with 10 bases lining up with TRBD2. V shed 3 bases, J shed 5 bases, and the junction held 7 bases outside the gene matches. There are 16 residues in the CDR3. CDR1 is KGHDR, CDR2 SFDVKD, per germline. The CDR3 loop is CATSDNLAGALDTQYF. In DNA, the CDR3 is TGTGCCACCAGTGATAACCTAGCGGGAGCCTTAGATACGCAGTATTTT.

This chain links TRBV20-1 with TRBJ2-1; 11 nucleotides align to TRBD2. V shed 4 bases and J 6 bases; nucleotides not matched to a gene: 2. From germline, CDR1 is DFQATT and CDR2 SNEGSKA (reference sequence). This CDR3 is 13 amino acids long. The CDR3 here is CSATLAGVNEQFF. The CDR3 coding sequence is TGCAGTGCTACACTAGCGGGAGTCAATGAGCAGTTCTTC.

The table lists this clonotype with many counts. The V and J genes are TRBV6-2 or TRBV6-3 and TRBJ2-7, with a tentative D call TRBD1 (6 bases). V shed 6 bases and J shed 7 bases, with 16 bases lying between them. The length of the CDR3 is 13 residues. The germline V gene has CDR1 MNHEY and CDR2 SVGEGT. CDR3: CASRNRDVGEQYF. The CDR3 coding sequence is TGTGCCAGCAGGAACAGGGATGTCGGGGAGCAGTACTTC.

This clonotype was detected only a few times. This chain uses TRBV28 with TRBJ2-2, with 11 bases identical to TRBD1. Trimming at V came to 6 bases and at J to 5 bases, leaving 11 bases not matched to a gene. There are 17 residues in the CDR3. CDR1 is MDHEN, CDR2 SYDVKM, per germline. CDR3 sequence: CASSPTRGTGGTGELFF. In DNA form, the CDR3 reads TGTGCCAGCAGCCCTACCCGGGGGACAGGGGGAACCGGGGAGCTGTTTTTT.

This clonotype appeared many times. The chain recombines TRBV2 with TRBJ1-2, with D perhaps matching TRBD1 (6 bases). Germline V CDR1 and CDR2: SNHLY, FYNNEI. The CDR3 runs to 17 residues. V shed 8 bases and J shed 5 bases, with 27 bases lying between them. The CDR3 sequence is CASPAETLQGRGYGYTF. CDR3 nucleotides: TGTGCCAGCCCCGCCGAGACTCTACAGGGTAGGGGGTATGGCTACACCTTC.

This clonotype was seen at least ten times. The rearrangement uses TRBV29-1 and TRBJ2-3, with TRBD1 identical over 7 bases. The germline gives CDR1 SQVTM, CDR2 ANQGSEA. The CDR3 spans 14 residues. Losses at the gene ends were 6 bases for V and 0 bases for J; bases not matched to a gene: 6. CDR3 protein: CSVAYRGSTDTQYF. The CDR3, as DNA: TGCAGCGTGGCTTACAGGGGAAGCACAGATACGCAGTATTTT.

With regard to this clonotype: This may be a read error: a much more frequent sequence differs by one nucleotide. This rearrangement joins TRBV6-2 or TRBV6-3 to TRBJ2-5, with a weak D call TRBD1 (6 bases). Trimming cost V 5 bases and J 4 bases, with 23 bases left between them. Germline CDR1 MNHEY, CDR2 SVGEGT. The CDR3 is made up of 17 amino acids. CDR3 loop: CASSVLLVSRGGETQYF. The CDR3 nucleotides are TGTGCCAGCAGTGTCCTTCTAGTGTCCAGAGGGGGAGAGACCCAGTACTTC.

Many counts were recorded for this clonotype. The CDR3 region has the DNA TGTGCCAGCAGCTCGTCTAGCGGGAGGACCAACAATGAGCAGTTCTTC. It translates to CASSSSSGRTNNEQFF. The chain recombines TRBV7-3 with TRBJ2-1; 11 bases are a match to TRBD2. Germline V CDR1 and CDR2: SGHTA, FQGTGA. Trimming took 4 bases from V and 5 from J; bases not matched to a gene: 7. This CDR3 has 16 amino acids.

This clonotype was counted a few times. The rearrangement uses TRBV10-3 and TRBJ2-3, with 9 bases lining up with TRBD2. The DNA matches TRBJ2-7 better at its end, which makes the J call doubtful. Germline lookup yields CDR1 ENHRY and CDR2 SYGVKD. The CDR3 has 16 amino acids. CDR3 sequence: CAISEPEGTSRYEQYF. DNA for the CDR3: TGTGCCATCAGTGAGCCGGAAGGGACTAGCCGATACGAGCAGTACTTC.

The V gene is TRBV20-1, the J gene TRBJ2-2; D may be TRBD2 (5 bases). Germline CDR1 reads DFQATT; CDR2 reads SNEGSKA (reference sequence). V lost 5 bases, J lost 1 base, and 8 bases lay in between. CDR3 size: 13 residues. CDR3 in amino acids: CSAGRQNTGELFF. CDR3 in DNA: TGCAGTGCTGGGAGACAGAACACCGGGGAGCTGTTTTTT.

A few counts support this clonotype. V and J are TRBV20-1 and TRBJ1-5; no clear D. CDR3 length equals 14 residues. Trimming took off 1 base at V and 4 bases at J, with 11 bases between the two ends. CDR1 is DFQATT and CDR2 is SNEGSKA in the germline V gene (reference sequence). In nucleotides, the CDR3 is TGCAGTGCTAGAGTGGGGAACGGGAATCAGCCCCAGCATTTT. The encoded protein is CSARVGNGNQPQHF.

This clonotype was detected many times. V usage is TRBV2 and J usage is TRBJ2-7; D might be TRBD2 (5 bases). Trimming left V 3 bases short and J 5 bases short, with 8 bases between. The germline V gene has CDR1 SNHLY and CDR2 FYNNEI. The CDR3 sequence is 12 residues long. The CDR3 here is CASSEGADEQYF. The CDR3 bases are TGTGCCAGCAGTGAGGGAGCGGACGAGCAGTACTTC.

This clonotype has a count of ten or more. The gene calls are TRBV20-1 and TRBJ2-7; D remains unclear. The CDR3 is made up of 11 amino acids. Germline V CDR1 and CDR2: DFQATT, SNEGSKA (reference sequence). The V end was cut by 3 bases, the J end by 5 bases, with 8 bases between. The CDR3 DNA sequence: TGCAGTGCTAGGATAGGGAACGAGCAGTACTTC. This translates into CSARIGNEQYF.

The chain carries TRBV7-8 and TRBJ1-5; 10 positions agree with TRBD1. Per germline, CDR1 SGHVS and CDR2 FQNEAQ. Trimming cost V 8 bases and J 5 bases; bases outside gene matches: 3. The CDR3 totals 13 residues. The CDR3 DNA sequence: TGTGCCAGCGGGACAGGGGCGGATCAGCCCCAGCATTTT. Amino acid sequence: CASGTGADQPQHF.

This clonotype has more than one count but fewer than ten. The rearrangement uses TRBV6-1 and TRBJ1-1, with D unclear. The ends were cut back, 7 bases at V and 3 bases at J, with 12 bases in the middle. The CDR3 is 13 residues long. CDR1 and CDR2 from the germline V gene are MNHNS and SASEGT. The DNA of the CDR3 is TGTGCCAGCACCCAACTAGGAGACACTGAAGCTTTCTTT. Protein product: CASTQLGDTEAFF.

The chain couples TRBV4-1 to TRBJ1-2; D call uncertain. The CDR3 loop spans 13 amino acids. CDR1 is MGHRA, CDR2 YSYEKL, per germline. V shed 1 base and J shed 7 bases, with 10 bases lying between them. CDR3 DNA: TGCGCCAGCAGCCAAGCGGTCACGGGTGGCTACACCTTC. It is translated as CASSQAVTGGYTF.

The V gene is TRBV13, the J gene TRBJ2-7, with D unresolved. V was trimmed by 3 bases and J by 6 bases, leaving 12 bases between them. CDR3 size: 13 residues. Germline loops: CDR1 PRHDT, CDR2 FYEKMQ (reference sequence). CDR3 loop: CASSFQGFSEQYF. The CDR3 DNA sequence: TGTGCCAGCAGCTTTCAAGGCTTCTCCGAGCAGTACTTC.

In regard to this clonotype: A far larger clone is off by one base, so a read error is likely. V and J are TRBV6-1 and TRBJ2-1, with D possibly TRBD2 on 6 matching bases. Trimming pared 7 bases from V and 10 bases from J, leaving 20 bases between. Germline V gene data show CDR1 as MNHNS and CDR2 as SASEGT. The CDR3 covers 14 residues. The CDR3 loop reads CASNPGLITHEQFF. CDR3 bases: TGTGCCAGCAACCCGGGACTCATAACCCACGAGCAGTTCTTC.

The chain combines TRBV9 with TRBJ2-7, with 7 bases identical to TRBD2. Germline values: CDR1 SGDLS, CDR2 YYNGEE. The CDR3 runs 13 residues. V shed 0 bases, J shed 3 bases, and the junction held 0 bases outside the gene matches. The CDR3 region is CASSVGDYYEQYF. The CDR3 nucleotides read TGTGCCAGCAGCGTAGGGGACTACTACGAGCAGTACTTC.

This clonotype was seen repeatedly, ten times or more. CDR3 in amino acids: CASSERLEQYF. The CDR3 coding sequence is TGTGCCAGCAGTGAAAGGCTCGAGCAGTACTTC. The genes are TRBV2 and TRBJ2-7; D not certain. CDR3 length equals 11 residues. Germline CDR1 reads SNHLY; CDR2 reads FYNNEI. The V and J ends lost 2 bases and 6 bases respectively, with 5 bases between them. Full variable domain (rest looked up from reference TRBV2 and TRBJ2-7): EPEVTQTPSHQVTQMGQEVILRCVPISNHLYFYWYRQILGQKVEFLVSFYNNEISEKSEIFDDQFSVERPDGSNFTLKIRSTKLEDSAMYFCASSERLEQYFGPGTRLTVT.

The chain combines TRBV20-1 with TRBJ2-3, with unresolved D. This CDR3 is 15 amino acids long. The germline gives CDR1 DFQATT, CDR2 SNEGSKA (reference sequence). V shed 6 bases and J shed 0 bases, with 16 bases lying between them. In DNA form, the CDR3 reads TGCAGTGCCCGACCGGTGGAAGATAGCACAGATACGCAGTATTTT. Translating gives CSARPVEDSTDTQYF.